A single T cell receptor (beta chain) is shown here with its context. This clone was detected once. Per-base quality was not reported, and no clone a single base away is much larger than it. TCRB CDR3 regions were amplified with the immunoSEQ multiplex PCR using forward primers for 54 TRBV segments and reverse primers for 13 TRBJ segments. Cultured samples were sequenced at survey resolution with a target of under 65,000 T cell genomes. Sequencing of the amplicons on an Illumina HiSeq System generated 87 bp reads spanning the CDR3. Per the original workflow: Reads were corrected for PCR and sequencing errors, and CDR3 regions were defined by alignment to IMGT reference sequences. Synthetic template pools were used to estimate counts of templates and unique rearrangements. Clonality was computed by subtracting Pielou's evenness from 1. The Daley-Smith estimator was used to estimate richness. Repertoire overlap was measured with Morisita's index. A clone counted as low-abundance if it appeared in cultured samples but went undetected in the pre-culture repertoire of the same donor. In its TCRdb copy, this immuneACCESS table keeps in-frame sequences only and misses some clones. Where compared with another copy, unresolved V genes explain less than half of these, and the others have no known cause. The V and J calls and clone size were taken over from that table, and D and trimming were inferred from the DNA. For this sample the table gives 3,000 to 4,500 clones, of which around 80% were detected only once. The top ten hold 20% to 25% of the sample.

These data come from a study of T cell repertoires and HLA-DP antigens (dated by TCRdb to the late 2010s). With respect to the entire study: The study used an in vitro model of CD4+ T cell alloreactivity against allogeneic HLA-DP presented by transduced HeLa cells. The two alloantigens modelled structurally similar versus dissimilar alloantigens, differing from self at one and about eleven peptide-binding groove amino acids, respectively. Of the three donors, two were male and one was female, and their ages ranged from the 18-to-29 age band up to the 60-to-69 age band.

Following 15 days of expansion, the cultured CD4+ cells were restimulated for about 26 h using HeLa cells that expressed the same allogeneic DPB1. To serve as antigen-presenting cells, HeLa stimulator cells were retrovirally transduced with HLA-DPA1/DPB1, HLA-DM, invariant chain and CD80. Untouched CD4+ T cells were isolated from Ficoll-separated PBMC through negative selection with magnetic beads, and an average purity of roughly 98% was reached. CD4+ responders were cocultured at a 3:1 ratio with 100 Gy-irradiated HeLa cells in medium containing roughly 47 U/mL IL-2 and around 10% human AB serum. Magnetic beads were used to isolate untouched CD4+ T cells from Ficoll-separated PBMC, giving approximately 98% purity with negligible CD8+ contamination. Peripheral blood mononuclear cells came from the buffy coats of a few healthy blood donors. CMV seronegative status was shared by all three donors. The DNeasy Blood & Tissue Kit was used for extraction of genomic DNA.

The paper's findings and limits, for the study overall: The study was limited by having only three donors, by relying on a non-physiological HeLa antigen-presenting system, and by using total CD4+ responder cells. Separate analysis of naive and memory CD4+ repertoires was not performed. Clones undetected before culture had an average cumulative frequency of approximately 37% against one allele and 50.6% against the other.

V gives up 2 bases and J gives up 2 bases, and the segment between their germline ends measures 12 bases. The CDR3 numbers 15 residues from cysteine through phenylalanine. Only CDR3 DNA remains: 45 bases, in frame from the first base. The CDR1 and CDR2 encoded by the germline V gene are LGHNA and YNFKEQ. Sequencing was performed on CD137- CD4+ T cells from cultured PBMCs. Rearrangement joined TRBV4-2 to TRBJ2-5, with the D gene not confidently named. The receptor comes from a woman aged 18-29 years in good health and CMV-seronegative. The DNA sequence follows: TGTGCCAGCAGCCAAACCTCACCTTCTCAAGAGACCCAGTACTTC. Protein translation: CASSQTSPSQETQYF.